What follows are 29 T cell receptor beta chains derived from one specimen sequenced in a study of blood T cell repertoires in COVID-19. Some clones are missing from TCRdb's copy, which holds only in-frame ones; the method was immunoSEQ multiplex PCR. The sample lists over 200,000 clones, 70% to 75% seen once, with about 3% in the top ten. The sequenced sample consisted of peripheral blood. All receptors derive from a woman older than 75 with acute or convalescent COVID-19.

This clone was picked up one time. The chain uses TRBV7-2 and TRBJ1-3, with D hard to call. The germline V gene has CDR1 SGHTA and CDR2 FQGNSA. The CDR3 has 16 residues. The V end was cut by 5 bases, the J end by 1 base, with 15 bases between. The CDR3 reads CASSPTITGSGNTIYF. CDR3 nucleotide sequence: TGTGCCAGCAGCCCAACGATCACGGGATCTGGAAACACCATATATTTT.

J is TRBJ2-7 and V is TRBV11-2; tentatively, D is TRBD2 (5 bases). V was pared by 6 bases and J by 2 bases, with 14 bases between. The length of the CDR3 is 14 residues. In germline, CDR1 is SGHAT, CDR2 FQNNGV. The CDR3 sequence: CASRSIGSPYEQYF. The DNA for the CDR3 is TGTGCCAGCAGGAGCATAGGGAGTCCCTACGAGCAGTACTTC.

The chain has TRBV19 and TRBJ2-1; TRBD2 agrees at 7 bases. Germline V gives CDR1 LNHDA, CDR2 SQIVND (reference sequence). V was clipped by 3 bases and J by 7 bases; unmatched bases: 18. The CDR3 totals 18 residues. CDR3 nucleotides: TGTGCCAGTAGTATGGGAAGTCCGGGCGGGCCGGGGGGAAATGAGCAGTTCTTC. Translated: CASSMGSPGGPGGNEQFF.

The chain uses TRBV2 and TRBJ1-6; 10 bases are shared with TRBD1. Germline values: CDR1 SNHLY, CDR2 FYNNEI. Trimming took 4 bases from V and 4 from J; bases not matched to a gene: 1. CDR3 size: 15 residues. Here the CDR3 reads CASSGQGAYNSPLHF. DNA of the CDR3: TGTGCCAGCAGTGGACAGGGGGCATATAATTCACCCCTCCACTTT.

The J gene is TRBJ1-2, the V gene TRBV18, with 7 bases aligning to TRBD1. This CDR3 has 14 amino acids. Germline values: CDR1 KGHSH, CDR2 LQKENI. J gave up 4 bases and V 8 bases, and 10 bases lay outside the gene matches. Written as DNA, the CDR3 is TGTGCCAGCCAGGCCGATCAGGGGGGCTATGGCTACACCTTC. It translates to CASQADQGGYGYTF.

The rearrangement links TRBV3-1 (or the pseudogene TRBV3-2) to TRBJ2-7; possible D gene TRBD1, 6 bases. From germline, CDR1 is LGHDT and CDR2 YNNKEL (reference sequence). The CDR3 consists of 15 residues. V was cut by 5 bases and J by 1 base, with 15 bases left in between. This CDR3 is CASSTGLGTSYEQYF. DNA of the CDR3: TGTGCCAGCAGCACCGGACTCGGGACATCCTACGAGCAGTACTTC.

J is TRBJ2-3 and V is TRBV4-2; 14 nucleotides agree with TRBD2. CDR3 length equals 18 residues. The V gene's germline CDR1 is LGHNA and CDR2 YNFKEQ. V shed 4 bases, J shed 3 bases, and the junction held 9 bases outside the gene matches. CDR3 sequence (DNA): TGTGCCAGCAGCCCAACCGGGACTAGCGGGAGTTTGACAGATACGCAGTATTTT. Protein: CASSPTGTSGSLTDTQYF.

The chain recombines TRBV7-2 with TRBJ1-1; D uncertain. The CDR3 length is 15 residues. Germline CDR1 SGHTA, CDR2 FQGNSA. Deletions cut 1 base from V and 1 base from J, with 10 bases between. The CDR3 region has the DNA TGTGCCAGCAGCTTAGACCCCGGTAGGAACACTGAAGCTTTCTTT. Translating it yields CASSLDPGRNTEAFF.

V gene TRBV12-3 or TRBV12-4 combines with J gene TRBJ2-3; D not resolved. The CDR3 has 13 amino acids. V was pared by 6 bases and J by 1 base, with 8 bases between. The CDR3 DNA follows: TGTGCCAGCAGGAACTCTGGCACAGATACGCAGTATTTT. This codes for CASRNSGTDTQYF.

This sequence joins TRBV27 and TRBJ2-2, with 10 bases aligning to TRBD1. Germline-derived CDR1 and CDR2 are MNHEY and SMNVEV (reference sequence). V trimming: 5 bases; J trimming: 6 bases; junction bases outside the gene matches: 6. This CDR3 has 15 residues. Written as DNA, the CDR3 is TGTGCCAGCAGTCCCGGGGACAGGGGTCCCGGGGAGCTGTTTTTT. Its protein product is CASSPGDRGPGELFF.

The V gene is TRBV2, the J gene TRBJ1-1; D perhaps matches TRBD1 (6 bases). The CDR3 consists of 15 residues. With 1 base removed from V and 1 base from J, the gap between germline ends came to 10 bases. Germline-derived CDR1 and CDR2 are SNHLY and FYNNEI. The CDR3 protein is CASSEEGTPNTEAFF. DNA for the CDR3: TGTGCCAGCAGTGAAGAAGGGACACCGAACACTGAAGCTTTCTTT.

The V gene is TRBV5-1, the J gene TRBJ2-1; 9 nucleotides match TRBD1. The V segment lost 4 bases and the J segment 5 bases; nucleotides outside the gene matches: 7. The CDR3 has 15 amino acids. Germline CDR1 and CDR2: SGHRS and YFSETQ. Here the CDR3 reads CASSTGQGTNNEQFF. In nucleotides, the CDR3 is TGCGCCAGCAGCACCGGACAGGGGACTAACAATGAGCAGTTCTTC.

V usage is TRBV7-2 and J usage is TRBJ2-1; 8 nucleotides match TRBD2. Germline CDR1 SGHTA, CDR2 FQGNSA. The CDR3 extends over 15 amino acids. The ends lost 4 bases at V and 3 bases at J; junction bases unmatched: 5. CDR3 bases: TGTGCCAGCAGCTCCACCCGGGGGGGCTACAATGAGCAGTTCTTC. Protein sequence: CASSSTRGGYNEQFF.

This sequence joins TRBV29-1 and TRBJ2-7; 7 nucleotides line up with TRBD2. With V trimmed by 3 bases and J by 5 bases, 4 bases remained unmatched. The CDR3 covers 12 residues. Germline V lookup: CDR1 SQVTM, CDR2 ANQGSEA. CDR3 loop: CSVEGGSHEQYF. CDR3 DNA sequence: TGCAGCGTTGAGGGGGGGAGCCACGAGCAGTACTTC.

The gene calls are TRBV3-1 (or the pseudogene TRBV3-2) and TRBJ2-1, with TRBD2 matching 7 bases. Per the germline V gene, CDR1 is LGHDT and CDR2 is YNNKEL (reference sequence). The V segment lost 2 bases and the J segment 8 bases; nucleotides outside the gene matches: 9. The CDR3 length is 15 residues. The CDR3 sequence is CASSQQSGRRDEQFF. The DNA of the CDR3 is TGTGCCAGCAGCCAACAATCCGGGAGGCGGGATGAGCAGTTCTTC.

V is TRBV21-1 and J is TRBJ1-5; the DNA was not used to check the table's D call, TRBD1. TRBV21-1 counts as a pseudogene. The CDR3 is made up of 19 amino acids. The CDR3 sequence is CASSGNRDRVTYSNQPQHF. DNA for the CDR3: TGTGCCAGCAGCGGTAACCGGGACAGGGTAACTTATAGCAATCAGCCCCAGCATTTT.

V is TRBV7-9 and J is TRBJ1-2; the D gene is possibly TRBD1 (6 bases). V gave up 3 bases and J gave up 6 bases, with 14 bases separating them. The CDR3 contains 14 residues. Germline CDR1 and CDR2: SEHNR and FQNEAQ (reference sequence). The DNA for the CDR3 is TGTGCCAGCAGCTTTTCCACAGGGTGGAATGGCTACACCTTC. This codes for CASSFSTGWNGYTF.

This clone was seen only a few times. V is TRBV10-3 and J is TRBJ1-5, with TRBD1 matching over 7 bases. In germline, CDR1 is ENHRY, CDR2 SYGVKD. J was trimmed by 7 bases and V by 6 bases; bases with no gene match: 6. The CDR3 contains 13 residues. The CDR3 DNA reads TGTGCCATCAGGTTCGACAGGGACCAGCCCCAGCATTTT. Protein sequence: CAIRFDRDQPQHF.

This chain uses TRBV12-3 or TRBV12-4 with TRBJ2-3; no firm D call. With 7 bases removed from V and 7 bases from J, the gap between germline ends came to 12 bases. This CDR3 is built from 12 residues. CDR3 bases: TGTGCCAGCACCACCCCGCCTAATACGCAGTATTTT. As protein: CASTTPPNTQYF.

The rearrangement links TRBV19 to TRBJ1-4, with a weak D call TRBD1 (5 bases). The germline V gene encodes CDR1 LNHDA and CDR2 SQIVND (reference sequence). V was cut by 4 bases and J by 4 bases, with 10 bases left in between. The CDR3 has 14 residues. The CDR3 protein is CASSTGTFNEKLFF. The CDR3 DNA follows: TGTGCCAGTAGTACCGGGACTTTTAATGAAAAACTGTTTTTT.

This clone showed up just a few times. The chain carries TRBV14 and TRBJ1-3; 9 nucleotides agree with TRBD1. The CDR3 has 16 residues. Per the germline V gene, CDR1 is SGHDN and CDR2 is FVKESK. With 5 bases clipped from V and 0 bases from J, the junction kept 5 bases outside the gene matches. The CDR3 DNA reads as TGTGCCAGCAGCGGACAGGGGTATCGCTCTGGAAACACCATATATTTT. Protein sequence: CASSGQGYRSGNTIYF.

The chain employs TRBV28 and TRBJ1-1; perhaps TRBD1 as D (5 bases). Germline CDR1 MDHEN, CDR2 SYDVKM. The CDR3 length is 15 residues. Trimming shortened V by 4 bases and J by 4 bases, and 16 bases separated the two germline ends. The DNA for the CDR3 is TGTGCCAGCAGTTCTCAGACAGTGGCCTCCACTGAAGCTTTCTTT. Its protein is CASSSQTVASTEAFF.

This clone was recorded once. The rearrangement links TRBV27 to TRBJ2-1; unclear D gene. V lost 2 bases to trimming and J lost 5 bases, with 19 bases between them. Germline V lookup: CDR1 MNHEY, CDR2 SMNVEV (reference sequence). This CDR3 comprises 17 residues. CDR3 in amino acids: CASSLIGLPGRDNEQFF. The CDR3 nucleotides read TGTGCCAGCAGTTTAATCGGCCTCCCTGGGCGCGACAATGAGCAGTTCTTC.

This clone was picked up one time. V is TRBV6-5 and J is TRBJ1-4; D is possibly TRBD1 (6 bases). CDR1 and CDR2 from the germline V gene are MNHEY and SVGAGI. V lost 6 bases and J 0 bases, leaving 8 bases between the germline ends. The CDR3 has 14 residues. The CDR3 region has the DNA TGTGCCAGCAGCGGACAGCCAACTAATGAAAAACTGTTTTTT. Its protein product is CASSGQPTNEKLFF.

This clone was seen once. This chain uses TRBV9 with TRBJ2-1, with 13 nucleotides matching TRBD2. Germline assignment: CDR1 SGDLS and CDR2 YYNGEE. This CDR3 contains 20 residues. With 0 bases clipped from V and 7 bases from J, the junction kept 16 bases outside the gene matches. In nucleotides, the CDR3 is TGTGCCAGCAGCGTAGCCGGTAGAGCCAAGACTAGCGGGAGGTTGAATGAGCAGTTCTTC. This translates into CASSVAGRAKTSGRLNEQFF.

This chain uses TRBV27 with TRBJ2-3; TRBD2 matches at 12 bases. This CDR3 is 15 amino acids long. Germline V gene lookup returns CDR1 MNHEY and CDR2 SMNVEV (reference sequence). V gave up 6 bases and J gave up 4 bases; unmatched junction bases: 5. This CDR3 reads CASRASGRAPDTQYF. CDR3 DNA: TGTGCCAGCAGAGCTAGCGGGAGGGCCCCAGATACGCAGTATTTT.

The rearrangement joins TRBV19 to TRBJ1-1; possibly TRBD1 for D (5 bases). V gave up 2 bases and J gave up 3 bases, with 10 bases separating them. CDR1 is LNHDA, CDR2 SQIVND, per germline (reference sequence). This CDR3 has 14 residues. The CDR3 loop reads CASSIRWGDTEAFF. CDR3 bases: TGTGCCAGTAGTATAAGGTGGGGGGACACTGAAGCTTTCTTT.

The V gene is TRBV2, the J gene TRBJ2-1; D gene ambiguous. V lost 6 bases and J 0 bases, leaving 9 bases between the germline ends. The CDR3 runs to 14 residues. Germline-derived CDR1 and CDR2 are SNHLY and FYNNEI. In DNA, the CDR3 is TGTGCCAGCAGAGTGGAGAGCTCCTACAATGAGCAGTTCTTC. Amino acid sequence: CASRVESSYNEQFF.

As concerns this clone: Other DNA sequences in the same sample also yield this CDR3. This chain joins TRBV5-1 and TRBJ2-5, with unresolved D. Trimming pared 0 bases from V and 1 base from J, leaving 7 bases between. Germline V lookup: CDR1 SGHRS, CDR2 YFSETQ. The CDR3 has 14 amino acids. The CDR3 sequence is CASSLGSSQETQYF. CDR3 DNA sequence: TGCGCCAGCAGCTTGGGTTCCAGCCAAGAGACCCAGTACTTC.